One sample yielded the 31 T cell receptor beta chains listed below, sequenced in a study of post-analysis software for immune sequencing data. Study results and limitations: TRBV5-6, TRBV5-1 and TRBV20-1 were among five TRBV segments more frequent in patients than controls.

Their antigen targets remain unknown. Unique molecular identifiers were carried by the TCR beta cDNA libraries. TCRdb reprocessed the PCR reads with MiXCR, giving one entry per CDR3 protein. The sample contains a few hundred thousand distinct CDR3 sequences, 34% of which appear only once. The sample taken for sequencing was blood. Receptors were obtained from a girl aged 2-17 years with multiple sclerosis.

The chain is built from TRBV2 and TRBJ2-3; 8 bases are shared with TRBD2. V was clipped by 7 bases and J by 4 bases; unmatched bases: 7. The CDR3 contains 14 residues. Germline CDR1 reads SNHLY; CDR2 reads FYNNEI. In DNA, the CDR3 is TGTGCCAGCATCAGCGCGGGGGGACCAGATACGCAGTATTTT. As protein: CASISAGGPDTQYF.

The chain employs TRBV5-6 and TRBJ1-1; no clear D. This CDR3 spans 12 amino acids. V was pared by 4 bases and J by 9 bases, with 13 bases between. From germline, CDR1 is SGHDT and CDR2 YYEEEE. CDR3 loop: CASSQYTDKAFF. As DNA, the CDR3 is TGTGCCAGCAGCCAATATACAGATAAAGCTTTCTTT.

The chain couples TRBV20-1 to TRBJ2-3; the D call may be TRBD1 or TRBD2 (6 bases each). V was trimmed by 0 bases and J by 4 bases, leaving 11 bases between them. This CDR3 contains 14 residues. CDR1 and CDR2 (germline): DFQATT, SNEGSKA (reference sequence). The CDR3, as DNA: TGCAGTGCTAGAGATCGGGGGCCCGCAGATACGCAGTATTTT. It is translated as CSARDRGPADTQYF.

This sequence joins TRBV20-1 and TRBJ1-2, with TRBD1 matching 9 bases. This CDR3 is 16 amino acids long. With 5 bases clipped from V and 3 bases from J, the junction kept 13 bases outside the gene matches. The germline V gene has CDR1 DFQATT and CDR2 SNEGSKA (reference sequence). The CDR3 loop reads CSADIRQGDRDYGYTF. The CDR3, as DNA: TGCAGTGCTGATATCCGACAGGGGGATAGGGACTATGGCTACACCTTC.

This clonotype has just a few counts. J is TRBJ2-5 and V is TRBV6-5; D is unclear. CDR1 is MNHEY and CDR2 is SVGAGI in the germline V gene. V lost 6 bases to trimming and J lost 1 base, with 6 bases between them. This CDR3 has 12 amino acids. CDR3 bases: TGTGCCAGCAGATCCATCCAAGAGACCCAGTACTTC. Residues: CASRSIQETQYF.

This clonotype was seen only a few times. The chain employs TRBV20-1 and TRBJ1-2, with 7 bases identical to TRBD1. V lost 6 bases, J lost 5 bases, and 6 bases stayed unmatched. The germline gives CDR1 DFQATT, CDR2 SNEGSKA (reference sequence). CDR3 length: 12 amino acids. The CDR3 DNA reads TGCAGTGCCCCACGGGACAGTTATGGCTACACCTTC. Protein product: CSAPRDSYGYTF.

The CDR3 region is CASSQGPRRETQYF. The CDR3 nucleotides are TGCGCCAGCAGCCAAGGTCCTCGGAGGGAGACCCAGTACTTC. The chain has TRBV4-1 and TRBJ2-7; maybe TRBD2 (5 bases). The J call is in doubt because the DNA end fits TRBJ2-5 better. Germline V gene sequence: CDR1 MGHRA, CDR2 YSYEKL. The CDR3 spans 14 residues.

This chain uses TRBV7-2 with TRBJ2-5, with unresolved D. The better agreement between TRBJ2-7 and the DNA end casts doubt on the J call. Germline CDR1 and CDR2: SGHTA and FQGNSA. The CDR3 runs 14 residues. CDR3 sequence (DNA): TGTGCCAGCAGCTTAGCGACCCTGAGATACGAGCAGTACTTC. Residues: CASSLATLRYEQYF.

The chain has TRBV7-9 and TRBJ1-1; no clear D. Germline CDR1 reads SEHNR; CDR2 reads FQNEAQ (reference sequence). The germline V and J ends were trimmed by 3 bases and 6 bases, with 14 bases remaining between them. This CDR3 spans 14 amino acids. The CDR3 DNA reads TGTGCCAGCAGCTTCGGTCGGATAGTACCTGAAGCTTTCTTT. Protein product: CASSFGRIVPEAFF.

This chain connects TRBV10-3 to TRBJ2-1; 9 bases match TRBD2. Germline values: CDR1 ENHRY, CDR2 SYGVKD. This CDR3 has 16 residues. Trimming at V came to 4 bases and at J to 2 bases, leaving 6 bases not matched to a gene. CDR3 DNA sequence: TGTGCCATCAGTGGTTTGGAGCGGGGGGCCTACAATGAGCAGTTCTTC. Its translation: CAISGLERGAYNEQFF.

V and J are TRBV5-6 and TRBJ2-1, with TRBD2 matching 7 bases. With 6 bases clipped from V and 4 bases from J, the junction kept 13 bases outside the gene matches. This CDR3 has 16 residues. The germline CDR1 and CDR2 sequences are SGHDT and YYEEEE. The CDR3 here is CASTRGLAVGYNEQFF. The CDR3 DNA follows: TGTGCCAGCACCCGGGGCCTAGCGGTGGGGTACAATGAGCAGTTCTTC.

This chain joins TRBV6-2 or TRBV6-3 and TRBJ2-2; TRBD1 agrees at 7 bases. The CDR3 contains 17 residues. In germline, CDR1 is MNHEY, CDR2 SVGEGT. Unmatched junction bases numbered 6, after V lost 0 bases and J lost 2 bases. In DNA, the CDR3 is TGTGCCAGCAGTTACTCCCCTGGACAGGCCAACACCGGGGAGCTGTTTTTT. It specifies CASSYSPGQANTGELFF.

The chain employs TRBV13 and TRBJ2-5; a weak D match, TRBD1 (5 bases). The V end lost 5 bases, the J end lost 4 bases, and 11 bases lay between the germline ends. Germline V gene lookup returns CDR1 PRHDT and CDR2 FYEKMQ (reference sequence). The length of the CDR3 is 13 residues. In DNA form, the CDR3 reads TGTGCCAGCAGCGCCAGGGTGCGAGAGACCCAGTACTTC. Translation gives CASSARVRETQYF.

Only one count was recorded for this clonotype. The chain couples TRBV20-1 to TRBJ2-1, with TRBD2 identical over 9 bases. This CDR3 is built from 14 residues. Trimming at V came to 6 bases and at J to 4 bases, leaving 7 bases not matched to a gene. CDR1 is DFQATT and CDR2 is SNEGSKA in the germline V gene (reference sequence). Written as DNA, the CDR3 is TGCAGTGCGACCGGGACTAGCAGATACAATGAGCAGTTCTTC. Protein sequence: CSATGTSRYNEQFF.

On this clonotype: An end of the junction differs from the germline gene, which may be a read error. CDR3 sequence (DNA): TGTACCAGCAGCTCTCCCGTACAGGGGGTAACCTACAATGAGCAGTTCTTC. Its protein product is CTSSSPVQGVTYNEQFF. V usage is TRBV7-9 and J usage is TRBJ2-1, with 8 positions matching TRBD1. CDR3 length equals 17 residues. Germline CDR1 is SEHNR and CDR2 is FQNEAQ (reference sequence).

The V and J genes are TRBV27 and TRBJ2-1; 11 positions match TRBD1. This CDR3 region has 16 residues. Looked up from germline, CDR1 is MNHEY and CDR2 is SMNVEV (reference sequence). V lost 8 bases to trimming and J lost 9 bases; unmatched junction nucleotides: 15. The CDR3 loop reads CASQLRRTGGGGEQFF. In DNA form, the CDR3 reads TGTGCCAGCCAACTAAGAAGGACAGGGGGCGGGGGTGAGCAGTTCTTC.

This clonotype was seen only a few times. The chain employs TRBV9 and TRBJ1-6; no reliable D call. This CDR3 comprises 17 residues. The V end lost 4 bases, the J end lost 0 bases, and 14 bases lay between the germline ends. Germline V lookup: CDR1 SGDLS, CDR2 YYNGEE. CDR3 in DNA: TGTGCCAGCAGCCCCCGCCGGCAGAGCTCCTATAATTCACCCCTCCACTTT. Its protein product is CASSPRRQSSYNSPLHF.

This chain uses TRBV7-9 with TRBJ2-4; D unresolved. Trimming left V 2 bases short and J 8 bases short, with 7 bases between. CDR1 is SEHNR, CDR2 FQNEAQ, per germline (reference sequence). The CDR3 has 12 residues. The CDR3 DNA reads as TGTGCCAGCAGCTTAAATCCCGACATTCAGTACTTC. As protein: CASSLNPDIQYF.

The sample holds a few counts of this clonotype. The V gene is TRBV11-2, the J gene TRBJ2-7, with TRBD2 matching over 9 bases. With V trimmed by 1 base and J by 2 bases, 0 bases remained unmatched. In germline, CDR1 is SGHAT, CDR2 FQNNGV. The CDR3 runs to 14 residues. In DNA form, the CDR3 reads TGTGCCAGCAGCTTAGTAGCGGGGGCCTACGAGCAGTACTTC. Translation: CASSLVAGAYEQYF.

This chain joins TRBV4-1 and TRBJ2-6; 8 bases match TRBD1. Germline V gene lookup returns CDR1 MGHRA and CDR2 YSYEKL. The CDR3 has 17 amino acids. V was pared by 2 bases and J by 0 bases, with 3 bases of the junction left unmatched. The CDR3 is CASSQPTGGSGANVLTF. As DNA, the CDR3 is TGCGCCAGCAGCCAACCTACAGGGGGCTCTGGGGCCAACGTCCTGACTTTC.

This clonotype was counted a few times. DNA for the CDR3: TGTGCCAGCAGCCCGGAATTCCCCCCAGATACGCAGTATTTT. Amino acids: CASSPEFPPDTQYF. The chain carries TRBV7-9 and TRBJ2-3; no reliable D call. Trimming cost V 5 bases and J 4 bases, with 13 bases left between them. This CDR3 spans 14 amino acids. Germline V gene data show CDR1 as SEHNR and CDR2 as FQNEAQ (reference sequence).

The chain combines TRBV11-2 with TRBJ1-6; 9 nucleotides match TRBD1. The junction had 15 bases not matched to a gene; V was cut back by 4 bases and J by 5 bases. CDR1 is SGHAT, CDR2 FQNNGV, per germline. The CDR3 is 19 residues long. The CDR3 DNA follows: TGTGCCAGCAGCTCGCTACAGGGGGCGAGGGCTTTCAATAATTCACCCCTCCACTTT. As protein: CASSSLQGARAFNNSPLHF.

This clonotype was seen a few times. V gene TRBV27 combines with J gene TRBJ2-1; 7 bases match TRBD2. Germline V CDR1 and CDR2: MNHEY, SMNVEV (reference sequence). After removal of 6 bases from V and 9 bases from J, the junction contained 5 bases not matched to a gene. The CDR3 runs to 12 residues. In nucleotides, the CDR3 is TGTGCCAGCAGGGACTGGGAGGGTGAGCAGTTCTTC. Residues: CASRDWEGEQFF.

This clonotype was seen a handful of times. The chain carries TRBV7-9 and TRBJ1-1; the D is unclear. Germline-derived CDR1 and CDR2 are SEHNR and FQNEAQ (reference sequence). Trimming removed 0 bases from V and 8 bases from J, with 4 bases in between. The CDR3 is 11 residues long. CDR3 coding DNA: TGTGCCAGCAGCTTAGCCCCCGAAGCTTTCTTT. It yields the protein CASSLAPEAFF.

The J gene is TRBJ1-5, the V gene TRBV4-1, with D possibly matching TRBD1 (5 bases). CDR1 is MGHRA, CDR2 YSYEKL, per germline. This CDR3 is built from 15 residues. V dropped 4 bases and J dropped 7 bases, with 17 bases sitting between them. CDR3 sequence: CASSLVQGGEQPQHF. CDR3 DNA sequence: TGCGCCAGCAGCCTCGTTCAGGGAGGGGAACAGCCCCAGCATTTT.

This clonotype was picked up a small number of times. The V and J genes are TRBV6-6 and TRBJ2-3; D might be TRBD1 (5 bases). Trimming pared 0 bases from V and 0 bases from J, leaving 10 bases between. CDR1 MNHNY and CDR2 SVGAGI come from the germline V gene (reference sequence). This CDR3 spans 16 amino acids. The CDR3: CASSYSHRPSTDTQYF. DNA for the CDR3: TGTGCCAGCAGTTACTCCCACAGGCCTAGCACAGATACGCAGTATTTT.

This chain connects TRBV6-1 to TRBJ2-7; 8 nucleotides match TRBD1. J was trimmed by 0 bases and V by 6 bases; bases with no gene match: 13. Germline CDR1 MNHNS, CDR2 SASEGT. This CDR3 contains 17 residues. The CDR3 sequence is CASSKQGAVGSSYEQYF. CDR3 coding DNA: TGTGCCAGCAGCAAGCAGGGGGCAGTGGGGTCCTCCTACGAGCAGTACTTC.

This sequence joins TRBV24-1 and TRBJ2-1; D not certain. The CDR3 is 13 amino acids. Per germline, CDR1 KGHDR and CDR2 SFDVKD. Deletions cut 5 bases from V and 9 bases from J, with 13 bases between. CDR3 bases: TGTGCCACCAGTGGGCTAGTAGGCGGTGAGCAGTTCTTC. Protein: CATSGLVGGEQFF.

This clonotype showed up many times. The V and J genes are TRBV20-1 and TRBJ1-2; D is unclear. Deletions cut 3 bases from V and 7 bases from J, with 18 bases between. This CDR3 region has 14 residues. Germline-derived CDR1 and CDR2 are DFQATT and SNEGSKA (reference sequence). The CDR3 region has the DNA TGCAGTGCTAGTTCTAATATCGGGGTAACTGGCTACACCTTC. Encoded protein: CSASSNIGVTGYTF.

The CDR3 loop is CASSPEGNPTDTQYF. CDR3 nucleotide sequence: TGTGCCAGCAGCCCGGAGGGCAACCCCACAGATACGCAGTATTTT. The chain has TRBV2 and TRBJ2-3, with D possibly matching TRBD2 (6 bases). Germline values: CDR1 SNHLY, CDR2 FYNNEI. V was pared by 6 bases and J by 2 bases, with 15 bases between. The CDR3 covers 15 residues.

Only a few counts were recorded for this clonotype. V gene TRBV7-9 combines with J gene TRBJ2-3; D gene unclear. Germline V gene lookup returns CDR1 SEHNR and CDR2 FQNEAQ (reference sequence). The CDR3 is 13 amino acids. V gave up 4 bases and J gave up 6 bases, with 11 bases separating them. The CDR3 reads CASSSLLTDTQYF. Here the CDR3 DNA reads TGTGCCAGCAGCTCCCTCTTAACGGATACGCAGTATTTT.